The next 14 T cell receptor beta chains were all read from a single sample in a study of graft-versus-host responses after intestinal transplantation. Here immunoSEQ multiplex PCR was the method, and the copy in TCRdb shows in-frame clones only, minus some. Among tens of thousands of clones listed, more than 85% were seen once. These receptors have no identified antigens. The specimen comprised unstimulated CD8+ T cells sorted from spleen or lymph node cells, sampled before intestinal transplant. These receptor sequences come from a human donor who received an intestinal transplant.

The rearrangement links TRBV14 to TRBJ2-1, with D maybe TRBD1 (5 bases). V lost 0 bases and J lost 7, with 10 bases in between. Germline lookup yields CDR1 SGHDN and CDR2 FVKESK. This CDR3 contains 14 residues. CDR3 amino acids: CASSQDPGPNEQFF. The CDR3 DNA reads TGTGCCAGCAGCCAAGACCCAGGGCCAAATGAGCAGTTCTTC.

This clone was found once. The chain joins TRBV7-6 to TRBJ2-7, with 7 bases that match TRBD2. V lost 2 bases, J lost 5 bases, and 9 bases stayed unmatched. This CDR3 comprises 15 residues. Germline CDR1 SGHVS, CDR2 FNYEAQ. The CDR3, as DNA: TGTGCCAGCAGCTTAACTAGCGAAGTTCTCCACGAGCAGTACTTC. Its translation: CASSLTSEVLHEQYF.

With regard to this clone: One end of the junction is discordant with germline, which a read error may explain. V gene TRBV6-5 combines with J gene TRBJ2-3; D possibly corresponds to TRBD1 (6 bases). From germline, CDR1 is MNHEY and CDR2 SVGAGI. This CDR3 has 14 residues. This chain's CDR3 is CTSSEGPGADTQYF. CDR3 DNA: TGTACCAGCAGCGAAGGGCCAGGGGCAGATACGCAGTATTTT.

This clone was seen once. This sample also contains other DNA sequences that code for the same CDR3. V and J are TRBV4-1 and TRBJ2-1; perhaps TRBD2 as D (6 bases). Germline assignment: CDR1 MGHRA and CDR2 YSYEKL. V dropped 3 bases and J dropped 7 bases, with 10 bases sitting between them. The CDR3 contains 13 residues. In nucleotides, the CDR3 is TGCGCCAGCAGCCAGGTGGAGGGGAATGAGCAGTTCTTC. Its protein is CASSQVEGNEQFF.

The chain employs TRBV6-5 and TRBJ1-2; the D gene is possibly TRBD1 (5 bases). V was shortened by 0 bases and J by 6 bases, with 17 bases between the two germline ends. The CDR3 is 16 amino acids. From germline, CDR1 is MNHEY and CDR2 SVGAGI. DNA for the CDR3: TGTGCCAGCAGTTACTCGAGATCGGGACCGGGGGATGGCTACACCTTC. It yields the protein CASSYSRSGPGDGYTF.

The chain joins TRBV19 to TRBJ2-7; D remains ambiguous. V was pared by 5 bases and J by 5 bases, with 13 bases between. Germline loops: CDR1 LNHDA, CDR2 SQIVND (reference sequence). This CDR3 spans 13 amino acids. CDR3 coding DNA: TGTGCCAGTAGTGCAGGTACAAAAAACGAGCAGTACTTC. It is translated as CASSAGTKNEQYF. Drawing the rest from reference TRBV19 and TRBJ2-7, the complete variable domain is DGGITQSPKYLFRKEGQNVTLSCEQNLNHDAMYWYRQDPGQGLRLIYYSQIVNDFQKGDIAEGYSVSREKKESFPLTVTSAQKNPTAFYLCASSAGTKNEQYFGPGTRLTVT.

The J gene is TRBJ1-1, the V gene TRBV28, with a tentative D call TRBD1 (5 bases). The CDR3 covers 13 residues. Germline lookup yields CDR1 MDHEN and CDR2 SYDVKM. V lost 3 bases and J lost 8, with 13 bases in between. CDR3 bases: TGTGCCAGCAGTTTGCGTGGGGGGTCCGAAGCTTTCTTT. This gives the protein CASSLRGGSEAFF.

The gene calls are TRBV7-6 and TRBJ2-1, with D tentatively TRBD2 (6 bases). V was clipped by 3 bases and J by 7 bases, with 10 bases between them. This CDR3 is built from 13 residues. The germline gives CDR1 SGHVS, CDR2 FNYEAQ. The CDR3 spells CASSLVGGNEQFF. CDR3 nucleotides: TGTGCCAGCAGCTTGGTCGGGGGAAATGAGCAGTTCTTC.

V usage is TRBV9 and J usage is TRBJ1-2; weak D call: TRBD1 (5 bases). Looked up from germline, CDR1 is SGDLS and CDR2 is YYNGEE. This CDR3 contains 13 residues. V gave up 3 bases and J gave up 8 bases, with 14 bases separating them. The CDR3 spells CASSAGDFGGYTF. In nucleotides, the CDR3 is TGTGCCAGCAGCGCCGGGGACTTCGGAGGCTACACCTTC.

CDR3 sequence (DNA): TGTGCCACACTTCAGGGGGGTGGGGATGGCTACACCTTC. Encoded protein: CATLQGGGDGYTF. This sequence joins TRBV6-5 and TRBJ1-2; 7 positions match TRBD1. There are 13 residues in the CDR3. Germline loops: CDR1 MNHEY, CDR2 SVGAGI. The junction had 11 bases not matched to a gene; V was cut back by 10 bases and J by 6 bases.

The J gene is TRBJ2-7, the V gene TRBV5-1, with 8 nucleotides matching TRBD1. Germline lookup yields CDR1 SGHRS and CDR2 YFSETQ. The CDR3 runs to 14 residues. J lost 4 bases, V lost 3 bases, and 6 bases had no gene match. The DNA for the CDR3 is TGCGCCAGCAGCTGGGACAGGATAATTTACGAGCAGTACTTC. Translated: CASSWDRIIYEQYF.

The CDR3 nucleotides read TGTGCCAGCAGCTGGCCCGGGACTAGCACCTACGAGCAGTACTTC. Its translation: CASSWPGTSTYEQYF. V is TRBV7-9 and J is TRBJ2-5, with TRBD2 matching over 9 bases. The J call may be incorrect, as the DNA end agrees better with TRBJ2-7. The CDR3 contains 15 residues. CDR1 is SEHNR, CDR2 FQNEAQ, per germline (reference sequence).

V gene TRBV5-1 combines with J gene TRBJ2-7, with 12 bases matching TRBD1. The germline V gene has CDR1 SGHRS and CDR2 YFSETQ. V gave up 3 bases and J gave up 2 bases; unmatched junction bases: 15. This CDR3 spans 19 amino acids. CDR3 in DNA: TGCGCCAGCAGCTCCTCCGGGACAGGGGGCGATGGATTCACCTACGAGCAGTACTTC. It encodes CASSSSGTGGDGFTYEQYF. Complete variable domain (other parts from reference TRBV5-1 and TRBJ2-7): KAGVTQTPRYLIKTRGQQVTLSCSPISGHRSVSWYQQTPGQGLQFLFEYFSETQRNKGNFPGRFSGRQFSNSRSEMNVSTLELGDSALYLCASSSSGTGGDGFTYEQYFGPGTRLTVT.

The genes are TRBV2 and TRBJ2-7, with 7 bases identical to TRBD1. The CDR3 length is 15 residues. V lost 2 bases and J lost 4; bases outside the gene matches: 8. CDR1 and CDR2 (germline): SNHLY, FYNNEI. CDR3 sequence reads: CASSEIWDSKYEQYF. The CDR3 DNA sequence: TGTGCCAGCAGTGAAATTTGGGACAGTAAGTACGAGCAGTACTTC.